The rows below give T cell receptor beta chains drawn from one sample of a study of post-analysis software for immune sequencing data. TCRdb re-called the PCR reads through MiXCR, storing one row per CDR3 protein. Of a few hundred thousand distinct CDR3 sequences in the sample, 39% are singletons; the top ten hold under 9%. The sequenced material came from blood. The source of these receptors is a girl aged 2 to 10 with multiple sclerosis. Both conserved end residues are part of each CDR3. The D gene is left open where the match is weak. Clone sizes are given selectively: once, few, many, or a class where the clone is expanded.

>TRBJ2-3|TRBV7-3|-|-
CASSQGSGVSTDTQYF
TGTGCCAGCAGCCAGGGGTCAGGGGTCAGCACAGATACGCAGTATTTT
>TRBJ1-6|TRBV6-5|few|TRBD1
CASSYLGDRGPKFDQMNSPLHF
TGTGCCAGCAGTTACTTGGGTGACAGGGGGCCGAAATTCGACCAGATGAATTCACCCCTCCACTTT
>TRBJ2-5|TRBV24-1|few|-
CATSDLGLKQYF
TGTGCCACCAGTGATTTAGGTCTGAAGCAGTACTTC
>TRBJ2-6|TRBV5-1|-|TRBD1
CASTTGEVPGANVLTF
TGCGCCAGCACAACAGGGGAAGTACCTGGGGCCAACGTCCTGACTTTC
>TRBJ2-7|TRBV29-1|many|TRBD1
CSVGDRGNSYEQYF
TGCAGCGTTGGGGACAGGGGAAACTCCTACGAGCAGTACTTC
>TRBJ1-3|TRBV12-3/TRBV12-4|-|-
CASTYLEPNSGNTIYF
TGTGCCAGCACCTACCTGGAACCGAACTCTGGAAACACCATATATTTT
>TRBJ2-1|TRBV5-1|-|-
CASSLVALYNEQFF
TGCGCCAGCAGCTTGGTAGCGCTGTACAATGAGCAGTTCTTC
>TRBJ2-6|TRBV18|-|-
CASSPPFDGANVLTF
TGTGCCAGCTCACCACCTTTTGATGGGGCCAACGTCCTGACTTTC
>TRBJ2-7|TRBV9|-|-
CASSVGSGTFSYEQYF
TGTGCCAGCAGCGTAGGAAGCGGAACCTTTTCCTACGAGCAGTACTTC
>TRBJ2-1|TRBV5-1|-|TRBD2
CASSTERGDHNEQFF
TGCGCCAGCAGCACGGAGCGGGGGGACCACAATGAGCAGTTCTTC
>TRBJ2-1|TRBV28|few|-
CASRPLGLATYEQFF
TGTGCCAGCAGGCCCCTTGGTTTGGCCACCTATGAGCAGTTCTTC
>TRBJ2-7|TRBV20-1|-|-
CSARVPGNDYEQYF
TGCAGTGCTAGAGTACCGGGAAACGACTACGAGCAGTACTTC
>TRBJ2-5|TRBV12-3/TRBV12-4|-|TRBD2
CASSSSSSGRGPYNEQYF
TGTGCCAGCAGTTCCTCATCTAGCGGGAGGGGACCATACAATGAGCAGTACTTC
>TRBJ2-3|TRBV5-1|-|-
CASSTRTTSTDTQYF
TGCGCCAGCTCCACGCGTACAACTAGCACAGATACGCAGTATTTT
>TRBJ2-1|TRBV28|few|TRBD1
CASSSRDRRKETQFF
TGTGCCAGCAGTTCTCGGGACAGGCGGAAAGAGACCCAGTTCTTC
>TRBJ2-1|TRBV20-1|-|TRBD2
CSADTPGLAGGWSSYNEQFF
TGCAGTGCCGACACTCCGGGACTAGCGGGAGGGTGGAGCTCCTACAATGAGCAGTTCTTC
>TRBJ1-2|TRBV9|few|-
CASSVGPGSNYGYTF
TGTGCCAGCAGCGTAGGACCAGGCTCTAACTATGGCTACACCTTC
>TRBJ1-5|TRBV20-1|few|-
CSAIPGHLIHSNQPQHF
TGCAGTGCCATCCCGGGACATTTAATCCATAGCAATCAGCCCCAGCATTTT
>TRBJ1-2|TRBV28|-|TRBD1
CATGGLNYGYTF
TGTGCCACAGGGGGTTTGAACTATGGCTACACCTTC
>TRBJ2-1|TRBV5-1|few|-
CASSLVPHRGSDEQFF
TGCGCCAGCAGCTTGGTACCCCATCGTGGTTCGGATGAGCAGTTCTTC
>TRBJ2-7|TRBV2|-|-
CASSWLMMGDEQYF
TGTGCCAGCAGTTGGCTCATGATGGGGGACGAGCAGTACTTC
>TRBJ2-1|TRBV5-1|-|-
CASSLIGTGAYNGQFF
TGCGCCAGCAGTCTAATCGGGACTGGCGCCTACAATGGGCAGTTCTTC
>TRBJ1-2|TRBV20-1|once|TRBD1
CTTNRGNRARYGYTF
TGCACCACCAACAGGGGGAACAGGGCCCGCTATGGCTACACCTTC
>TRBJ2-5|TRBV10-3|-|-
CAIRDTGAQYF
TGTGCCATCAGGGATACAGGAGCCCAGTACTTC
>TRBJ1-2|TRBV12-3/TRBV12-4|-|-
CASSLVGKGYGYTF
TGTGCCAGCAGTTTAGTTGGGAAGGGGTATGGCTACACCTTC
>TRBJ2-1|TRBV7-8|-|-
CASSLGGAGNEQFF
TGTGCCAGCAGCTTAGGGGGGGCCGGGAATGAGCAGTTCTTC
>TRBJ2-5|TRBV5-1|few|TRBD2
CASSRGLAGIEETQYF
TGCGCCAGCAGCCGGGGACTAGCGGGAATCGAAGAGACCCAGTACTTC
>TRBJ2-3|TRBV29-1|-|-
CSVVGRFGDTQYF
TGCAGCGTTGTGGGTAGGTTTGGAGATACGCAGTATTTT
>TRBJ2-7|TRBV15|-|TRBD1
CATSSWDRGSYEQYF
TGTGCCACCAGCAGCTGGGACAGGGGCTCCTACGAGCAGTACTTC
>TRBJ2-5|TRBV6-2/TRBV6-3|-|-
CASSYSTHPLQYF
TGTGCCAGCAGTTACTCGACGCACCCCCTGCAGTACTTC
>TRBJ2-7|TRBV29-1|medium-sized|TRBD1
CSVRGQGTYEQYF
TGCAGCGTTCGGGGACAGGGGACCTACGAGCAGTACTTC
>TRBJ1-2|TRBV12-3/TRBV12-4|few|-
CASSLRPPGTYYGYTF
TGTGCCAGCAGTTTGAGGCCCCCGGGGACCTACTATGGCTACACCTTC
>TRBJ2-5|TRBV4-3|few|-
CASSPGEAPLGETQYF
TGCGCCAGCAGCCCGGGGGAGGCCCCGCTTGGAGAGACCCAGTACTTC
>TRBJ1-6|TRBV6-2/TRBV6-3|few|-
CASSPLSGDSPLHF
TGTGCCAGCAGTCCTTTAAGCGGTGACTCACCCCTCCACTTT
>TRBJ2-1|TRBV7-7|-|TRBD2
CASSLVAGADEQFF
TGTGCTAGCAGCCTGGTAGCGGGAGCGGATGAGCAGTTCTTC
>TRBJ1-2|TRBV13|-|TRBD1
CASSTQGFGDGYTF
TGTGCCAGCAGCACACAGGGGTTTGGGGATGGCTACACCTTC
>TRBJ2-1|TRBV5-1|-|TRBD2
CASSLVSGPSSYNEQFF
TGCGCCAGCAGCCTAGTTAGCGGGCCCAGCTCCTACAATGAGCAGTTCTTC
>TRBJ2-2|TRBV20-1|once|TRBD2
CSATSGGPDTGELFF
TGCAGTGCTACTAGCGGGGGGCCCGACACCGGGGAGCTGTTTTTT
>TRBJ1-5|TRBV15|-|-
CATSRDRVGQPQHF
TGTGCCACCAGCAGAGACAGGGTCGGTCAGCCCCAGCATTTT
>TRBJ2-3|TRBV20-1|-|TRBD1
CSANPGTGVGGTQYF
TGCAGTGCCAACCCTGGGACAGGGGTGGGAGGAACGCAGTATTTT
>TRBJ2-1|TRBV3-1|few|TRBD2
CASRNVAGGPGNEQFF
TGTGCCAGCAGGAACGTAGCGGGGGGGCCGGGCAATGAGCAGTTCTTC
>TRBJ2-1|TRBV27|few|TRBD2
CASRTFSGSYNEQFF
TGTGCCAGCAGGACCTTTAGCGGGAGCTACAATGAGCAGTTCTTC
>TRBJ2-1|TRBV9|-|TRBD2
CASSFIAGGNEQFF
TGTGCCAGCAGCTTTATAGCGGGCGGCAATGAGCAGTTCTTC
>TRBJ2-2|TRBV29-1|-|-
CSAALIGSPTGELFF
TGCAGCGCCGCGTTGATAGGGAGTCCCACCGGGGAGCTGTTTTTT
>TRBJ2-1|TRBV9|-|TRBD2
CASSVVSSGSSYNEQFF
TGTGCCAGCAGCGTAGTCTCCAGCGGGAGCTCCTACAATGAGCAGTTCTTC